This TCR beta chain comes out of a study of CD8 T cells in ankylosing spondylitis. Findings of the study overall: Reports of some motif variants in reactive arthritis synovial fluid and blood predate this one. The clones that were linked to disease were reported to be significantly enriched in matched synovial fluid samples from ankylosing spondylitis patients. Within ankylosing spondylitis blood, a TCR beta motif made up of roughly eight highly homologous variants appeared to be characteristic.

Trimming removed 6 bases from V and 5 bases from J, with 8 bases in between. The CDR3 spans 12 residues. Germline CDR1 SEHNR, CDR2 FQNEAQ (reference sequence). This clonotype was observed a handful of times. Its matching antigen is unknown. Each CDR3 protein gets one entry after TCRdb re-called the 5' RACE reads with MiXCR. The sample has a few hundred thousand distinct CDR3 sequences; approximately 11% are singletons. This sequence was found in a male donor with ankylosing spondylitis or in good health (not recorded which). The sample consisted of blood, either unsorted or a sorted T cell fraction (not recorded which). The rearrangement uses TRBV7-9 and TRBJ2-1; maybe TRBD1 (5 bases). CDR3 sequence (DNA): TGTGCCAGCAGACAGGCGAACAATGAGCAGTTCTTC. This codes for CASRQANNEQFF.